This is a list of T cell receptor beta chains from one sample in a study of blood T cell repertoires in COVID-19. Some clones are missing from TCRdb's copy, which holds only in-frame ones; the method was immunoSEQ multiplex PCR. The top ten clones hold roughly 8.3% of a sample with over 150,000 clones, around 83% of them seen once. Material for sequencing was peripheral blood. All receptors come from a woman aged 55-70 years with COVID-19, enrolled during active disease. CDR3s include the opening cysteine and the closing phenylalanine or tryptophan. Fields, in order: J gene, D gene, clone size, V gene, CDR3 DNA, CDR3 protein. A D gene is named only where the DNA matches it firmly. Size is omitted from some rows. Given values are once, few, many or a class for expanded clones.

>TRBJ2-5|TRBD2|.|TRBV11-2
TGTGCCAGCAGCCACCCTCCGGGCCAGCGGGGTCTACAAGAGACCCAGTACTTC
CASSHPPGQRGLQETQYF
>TRBJ2-5|.|.|TRBV5-1
TGCGCCAGCAGCTTGGCCCGGGGTGAGACCCAGTACTTC
CASSLARGETQYF
>TRBJ2-2|.|.|TRBV18
TGTGCCAGCTCACCCAACCCTCCGAGGACCGGGGAGCTGTTTTTT
CASSPNPPRTGELFF
>TRBJ1-2|TRBD1|.|TRBV13
TGTGCCAGCAGCTTACCCCCGCCCGCCGCGACAGGGTATTATGGCTACACCTTC
CASSLPPPAATGYYGYTF
>TRBJ1-1|.|once|TRBV5-4
TGTGCCAGCAGCGCGGAACGTTGGACTGAAGCTTTCTTT
CASSAERWTEAFF
>TRBJ1-6|.|few|TRBV19
TGTGCCAGTAGTATTCGGGGGGATAATTCACCCCTCCACTTT
CASSIRGDNSPLHF
>TRBJ2-1|TRBD2|.|TRBV6-5
TGTGCCAGCACCTTGGGGGGGAATGAGCAGTTCTTC
CASTLGGNEQFF
>TRBJ1-3|.|few|TRBV19
TGTGCCAGTAGTAACCCAGGGGACCCCGTTGGGGGAAACACCATATATTTT
CASSNPGDPVGGNTIYF
>TRBJ1-5|TRBD1|.|TRBV18
TGTGCCAGCTCACCAGTTGGACAGGGCAATCAGCCCCAGCATTTT
CASSPVGQGNQPQHF
>TRBJ2-5|.|.|TRBV10-3
TGTGCCATCAGTGCGGGTAGCGAAGAGACCCAGTACTTC
CAISAGSEETQYF
>TRBJ1-4|.|.|TRBV5-1
TGCGCCAGCAGTTTGTCTGCAACTAATGAAAAACTGTTTTTT
CASSLSATNEKLFF
>TRBJ1-4|.|.|TRBV25-1
TGTGCCAGCAGCCGGGACACGTGGGGAAAACTGTTTTTT
CASSRDTWGKLFF
>TRBJ2-5|TRBD1|.|TRBV24-1
TGTGCCACCAGTGATCCAACAGGGGGCCATGAGACCCAGTACTTC
CATSDPTGGHETQYF
>TRBJ2-5|.|.|TRBV29-1
TGCAGTACGACAGTCCAAGAGACCCAGTACTTC
CSTTVQETQYF
>TRBJ1-2|TRBD1|once|TRBV24-1
TGTGCCACCAGTGATCACTCTTCGGGACAGGGGGACTATGGCTACACCTTC
CATSDHSSGQGDYGYTF
>TRBJ1-2|.|.|TRBV2
TGTGCCAGCACCCTCAGGGGAATTGAGGGCTACACCTTC
CASTLRGIEGYTF
>TRBJ1-2|.|.|TRBV5-1
TGCGCCAGCAGCTCCAGCGGACGCGGCTACACCTTC
CASSSSGRGYTF
>TRBJ2-5|TRBD1|.|TRBV19
TGTGCCAGTAGTCGATCCGGGACAGGGAGTCAAGAGACCCAGTACTTC
CASSRSGTGSQETQYF
>TRBJ2-1|.|.|TRBV12-3/TRBV12-4
TGTGCCAGCAGTACAGGAGAGGACAATGAGCAGTTCTTC
CASSTGEDNEQFF
>TRBJ1-6|.|.|TRBV6-1
TGTGCCAGCAGTGAAGAAGGAGGGTATTCACCCCTCCACTTT
CASSEEGGYSPLHF
>TRBJ2-1|TRBD1|.|TRBV5-5
TGTGCCAGCAGGGTTGGACAGGCTAGGCACGATGAGCAGTTCTTC
CASRVGQARHDEQFF
>TRBJ1-3|.|.|TRBV6-5
TGTGCCACCTGGGACATCCGAAACACCATATATTTT
CATWDIRNTIYF
>TRBJ1-3|TRBD1|.|TRBV11-2
TGTGCCAGCAAGGGACAGGCAAACTCTGGAAACACCATATATTTT
CASKGQANSGNTIYF
>TRBJ1-1|.|.|TRBV30
TGTGCCTGGAGTTTTGTCGTGAACACTGAAGCTTTCTTT
CAWSFVVNTEAFF
>TRBJ1-2|.|.|TRBV11-2
TGTGCCAGCAGCTCCCAACGGTCGGCTAACTATGGCTACACCTTC
CASSSQRSANYGYTF
>TRBJ1-1|.|.|TRBV3-1/TRBV3-2
TGTGCCAGCAGCCAAGATCTCAGTGAAGCTTTCTTT
CASSQDLSEAFF
>TRBJ2-7|TRBD2|.|TRBV3-1/TRBV3-2
TGTGCCAGCAGCCAAGCTCTAGCGGGAGTTTACGAGCAGTACTTC
CASSQALAGVYEQYF
>TRBJ2-2|TRBD2|.|TRBV2
TGTGCCACCCGGACTAGCGGGAAACAGAACACCGGGGAGCTGTTTTTT
CATRTSGKQNTGELFF
>TRBJ1-5|.|.|TRBV9
TGTGCCAGCAGCGTAGGAATAGTTAGCAATCAGCCCCAGCATTTT
CASSVGIVSNQPQHF
>TRBJ2-5|TRBD2|.|TRBV18
TGTGCCAGCTCACCACCGTCGGGAGGGCCGGAGACCCAGTACTTC
CASSPPSGGPETQYF
>TRBJ1-6|.|.|TRBV18
TGTGCCAGCTCAGTGAGGGGGAGCTCCTATAATTCACCCCTCCACTTT
CASSVRGSSYNSPLHF
>TRBJ2-2|.|.|TRBV5-1
TGCGCCAGCAGCCTCAGTGTCACCGGGGAGCTGTTTTTT
CASSLSVTGELFF
>TRBJ2-3|TRBD2|.|TRBV19
TGTGCCAGTAGTGAACCGGGACTAGCGGGAACAGATACGCAGTATTTT
CASSEPGLAGTDTQYF
>TRBJ2-1|TRBD1|.|TRBV7-7
TGTGCTAGCAGCCCGGACAGGGTCAATGAGCAGTTCTTC
CASSPDRVNEQFF
>TRBJ2-2|TRBD1|few|TRBV9
TGTGCCAGCAGCGCGGGACAGGGGGACACCGGGGAGCTGTTTTTT
CASSAGQGDTGELFF
>TRBJ1-3|TRBD1|.|TRBV5-1
TGCGCCAGCAGCCAATTACAGGGGTCTGGAAACACCATATATTTT
CASSQLQGSGNTIYF
>TRBJ2-2|.|.|TRBV27
TGTGCCAGCAGTTTCTCTCCTTTCACCGGGGAGCTGTTTTTT
CASSFSPFTGELFF
>TRBJ2-3|TRBD2|.|TRBV5-1
TGCGCCAGCAGCTCCTTGGGGGCTAGCGGGGCCCAGGGGTATACGCAGTATTTT
CASSSLGASGAQGYTQYF
>TRBJ1-3|.|.|TRBV30
TGTGCCTGGAGTTTCCCAGGGTCCTTCTCTGGAAACACCATATATTTT
CAWSFPGSFSGNTIYF
>TRBJ1-1|.|.|TRBV18
TGTGCCAGCTCACCATGGACAGTGAACACTGAAGCTTTCTTT
CASSPWTVNTEAFF
>TRBJ2-1|TRBD2|.|TRBV11-2
TGTGCCAGCAGCCGACTAGCGGGGGGGCCTGAGCAGTTCTTC
CASSRLAGGPEQFF
>TRBJ1-1|TRBD1|.|TRBV5-1
TGCGCCAGCAGTGGACAGGGGGCGCGCACTGAAGCTTTCTTT
CASSGQGARTEAFF